This is a list of T cell receptor beta chains from one sample in a study of T-cell reconstitution after alpha-beta-depleted transplantation in children. MiXCR, run by TCRdb on the PCR reads, gives a single entry per CDR3 protein. Found here are 780,000 or so distinct CDR3 sequences, roughly 16% of them singletons; the top ten hold around 4.5%. The sample consisted of PBMCs, mostly from graft donor cells, taken 360 days after TCRalphabeta/CD19-depleted stem cell transplant. These receptors all stem from a male patient aged 10 to 17 who had a stem cell transplant for acute lymphoblastic leukemia, so the T cells may come from the graft donor. CDR3s include the opening cysteine and the closing phenylalanine or tryptophan. The D gene is left open where the match is weak. Rows give clone size only sometimes, using once, few, many, or a class for an expanded clone.

V	size	D	J	length	CDR3	DNA
TRBV5-1	many	TRBD2	TRBJ2-1	14	CASRGLAGGNEQFF	TGCGCCAGCAGGGGACTAGCGGGAGGGAATGAGCAGTTCTTC
TRBV3-1	NA	TRBD2	TRBJ2-2	18	CASSQDRELAGETGELFF	TGTGCCAGCAGCCAAGATCGCGAACTAGCGGGTGAGACCGGGGAGCTGTTTTTT
TRBV4-1	few	NA	TRBJ1-1	14	CASSHPRANTEAFF	TGCGCCAGCAGCCATCCCCGAGCTAACACTGAAGCTTTCTTT
TRBV2	NA	TRBD2	TRBJ2-1	14	CASSGTSGGGLEIF	TGTGCCAGCAGTGGTACTAGCGGGGGGGGCCTGGAGATCTTC
TRBV19	NA	TRBD1	TRBJ2-7	15	CASNTSRNRGYEQYF	TGTGCCAGTAACACTTCGAGGAACAGGGGCTACGAGCAGTACTTC
TRBV5-1	NA	NA	TRBJ2-4	15	CASFLDWGAKNIQYF	TGCGCCAGCTTCCTGGATTGGGGGGCCAAAAACATTCAGTACTTC
TRBV4-2	NA	NA	TRBJ2-4	16	CASSQEGRSSKNIQYF	TGTGCCAGCAGCCAAGAGGGTCGTAGTTCCAAAAACATTCAGTACTTC
TRBV7-9	few	NA	TRBJ2-7	15	CASSWDGLRALEQYF	TGTGCCAGCAGCTGGGACGGACTACGGGCTCTCGAGCAGTACTTC
TRBV13	NA	NA	TRBJ2-7	15	CASSPSAVRVYEQYF	TGTGCCAGCAGCCCCTCGGCAGTCAGGGTCTACGAGCAGTACTTC
TRBV9	NA	NA	TRBJ1-2	12	CASSVLNYGYTF	TGTGCCAGCAGCGTCCTGAACTATGGCTACACCTTC
TRBV5-1	NA	TRBD1	TRBJ1-6	15	CASSFGDRGPSPLHF	TGCGCCAGCAGCTTCGGGGACAGGGGCCCTTCACCCCTCCACTTT
TRBV9	few	TRBD2	TRBJ2-7	16	CASSPHRLAGVREQYF	TGTGCCAGCAGCCCTCACCGACTAGCGGGCGTCAGGGAGCAGTACTTC
TRBV5-1	few	NA	TRBJ2-1	15	CASSLTEQTYNEQFF	TGCGCCAGCAGCTTGACAGAACAGACCTACAATGAGCAGTTCTTC
TRBV27	few	TRBD2	TRBJ2-1	17	CASSLLPAGVSINEQFF	TGTGCCAGCAGTTTACTGCCAGCGGGAGTTTCTATCAATGAGCAGTTCTTC
TRBV3-1	many	NA	TRBJ1-2	15	CASSQDSGGIKSYTF	TGTGCCAGCAGCCAAGATTCGGGGGGGATTAAAAGCTACACCTTC
TRBV10-3	few	TRBD1	TRBJ2-7	13	CAIGGQGAYEQYF	TGTGCCATCGGGGGACAGGGAGCCTACGAGCAGTACTTC
TRBV27	many	TRBD2	TRBJ2-1	16	CASSFPPGLAGVEQFF	TGTGCCAGCAGTTTTCCTCCGGGACTAGCGGGAGTCGAGCAGTTCTTC
TRBV11-2	once	NA	TRBJ2-6	14	CASSSTGGANVLTF	TGTGCCAGCAGCTCTACAGGGGGGGCCAACGTCCTGACTTTC
TRBV7-8	NA	TRBD2	TRBJ2-7	16	CASSFPGLAGTYEQYF	TGTGCCAGCAGCTTCCCGGGACTAGCGGGGACCTACGAGCAGTACTTC
TRBV4-1	NA	NA	TRBJ2-7	17	CASSQGLRGRPPYEQYF	TGCGCCAGCAGCCAAGGACTTAGGGGGAGGCCACCCTACGAGCAGTACTTC
TRBV27	NA	NA	TRBJ2-1	15	CASSPVRPTYNEQFF	TGTGCCAGCAGTCCCGTGCGTCCGACCTACAATGAGCAGTTCTTC
TRBV15	few	NA	TRBJ2-3	11	CATGTGGTQYF	TGTGCCACCGGAACCGGGGGTACGCAGTATTTT
TRBV29-1	few	TRBD1	TRBJ1-2	14	CSVVRTGANYGYTF	TGCAGCGTTGTTCGGACAGGTGCTAACTATGGCTACACCTTC
TRBV27	NA	NA	TRBJ2-7	18	CASSLFVPAGDLFYEQYF	TGTGCCAGCAGTTTATTTGTTCCCGCTGGGGACCTCTTCTACGAGCAGTACTTC
TRBV6-1	NA	TRBD2	TRBJ2-7	15	CASSFLAGGSKEQYF	TGTGCCAGCAGCTTCCTAGCGGGAGGCTCGAAGGAGCAGTACTTC
TRBV7-6	few	NA	TRBJ2-1	17	CASSPHLVQGFYNEQFF	TGTGCCAGCAGCCCCCATCTGGTTCAGGGATTCTACAATGAGCAGTTCTTC
TRBV24-1	few	NA	TRBJ2-2	14	CATSDHEYSGELFF	TGTGCCACCAGTGACCACGAGTACTCCGGGGAGCTGTTTTTT
TRBV14	few	NA	TRBJ2-2	16	CASSQDWGRNTGELFF	TGTGCCAGCAGCCAAGATTGGGGCAGGAACACCGGGGAGCTGTTTTTT
TRBV15	NA	TRBD1	TRBJ2-1	14	CATSSDRDFGEQFF	TGTGCCACCAGCAGCGACAGGGATTTCGGTGAGCAGTTCTTC
TRBV3-1	few	NA	TRBJ2-1	15	CASSHLGREANEQFF	TGTGCCAGCAGCCACCTAGGGCGGGAAGCCAATGAGCAGTTCTTC
TRBV12-3/TRBV12-4	NA	NA	TRBJ2-3	14	CASMARTRGDTQYF	TGTGCCAGCATGGCCCGGACGAGGGGGGATACGCAGTATTTT
TRBV7-3	few	NA	TRBJ1-1	15	CASSLKINMNTEAFF	TGTGCCAGCAGCTTAAAAATCAACATGAACACTGAAGCTTTCTTT
TRBV21-1	few	NA	TRBJ2-1	15	CASTVSRPSGNEQFF	TGTGCCAGCACGGTTTCACGGCCCAGCGGTAATGAGCAGTTCTTC
TRBV15	few	NA	TRBJ2-7	18	CATSGREPGVKSSYEQYF	TGTGCCACCAGCGGCCGTGAACCAGGGGTAAAGTCCTCCTACGAGCAGTACTTC
TRBV4-1	NA	NA	TRBJ2-3	17	CASSQTPLVGGTDTQYF	TGCGCCAGCAGCCAAACCCCCTTGGTGGGTGGGACAGATACGCAGTATTTT
TRBV29-1	few	TRBD2	TRBJ2-5	16	CSVEDPGLALRETQYF	TGCAGCGTTGAAGACCCGGGACTAGCGTTACGAGAGACCCAGTACTTC
TRBV5-1	NA	TRBD1	TRBJ2-1	15	CASSRGTGVKNEQFF	TGCGCCAGCAGCCGCGGGACAGGGGTTAAGAATGAGCAGTTCTTC
TRBV20-1	NA	TRBD2	TRBJ2-1	16	CSVRSSGRAPYNEQFF	TGCAGTGTGAGGTCTAGCGGGAGGGCCCCCTACAATGAGCAGTTCTTC
TRBV7-3	few	NA	TRBJ2-1	14	CASSLTVSDNEQFF	TGTGCCAGCAGCTTGACTGTCAGCGACAATGAGCAGTTCTTC
TRBV15	few	NA	TRBJ2-7	15	CATSRDQGIQGEQYF	TGTGCCACCAGCAGAGATCAAGGTATACAGGGCGAGCAGTACTTC
TRBV29-1	many	NA	TRBJ2-2	12	CSVRKQPGELFF	TGCAGCGTTAGGAAGCAACCCGGGGAGCTGTTTTTT
TRBV9	NA	NA	TRBJ2-3	14	CASSAVLASDTQYF	TGTGCCAGCAGCGCCGTCCTAGCGTCAGATACGCAGTATTTT
TRBV20-1	few	TRBD2	TRBJ2-3	16	CSASRASGRVTDTQYF	TGCAGTGCCAGTAGGGCTAGCGGGAGGGTTACAGATACGCAGTATTTT
TRBV18	few	NA	TRBJ2-3	18	CASSDHPTSEATRDTQYF	TGTGCCAGCTCTGACCATCCCACTAGTGAGGCGACTAGAGATACGCAGTATTTT